The present TCR beta chain was sequenced within a study of blood T cell repertoires in COVID-19. The participants were between about 18 and 89 years old and came from roughly 24 US areas. Source study methods: By means of reference gene primer amplification, nucleated cell counts were estimated. Produced via immunoSEQ multiplex PCR; TCRdb's table is partial and in-frame only. V, J and clone size are those of that table, while D and trimming were read from the DNA. The table has around 310,000 clones, about nine tenths seen once. In regard to this clone: In the same sample, other DNA sequences code for this CDR3.

The source is a woman in her twenties or thirties who had recovered from COVID-19. Sequenced sample: PBMCs or T cells enriched from blood (not recorded which).

CDR3 coding DNA: TGTGCCAGTAGTATCGGTGGTGAGTACGAGCAGTACTTC. Translating gives CASSIGGEYEQYF. The rearrangement links TRBV19 to TRBJ2-7; D is undetermined. V lost 3 bases and J 4 bases, leaving 10 bases between the germline ends. The germline V gene has CDR1 LNHDA and CDR2 SQIVND (reference sequence). The CDR3 covers 13 residues.